This T cell receptor beta chain originates from a study of regulatory T cells in long-lasting Graves disease. Findings and limits, study-wide: TCR diversity was lower in persistent than newly diagnosed Graves' disease.

V was trimmed by 2 bases and J by 3 bases, leaving 12 bases between them. The length of the CDR3 is 15 residues. Germline V CDR1 and CDR2: MDHEN, SYDVKM. Time point described: persistent/refractory GD, antithyroid drugs over 5 years with positive TRAb. From RNA extracted from PBMCs, the TCR library was made. Criteria from the American Thyroid Association guidelines were applied to diagnose Graves' disease. About this clonotype itself: Its target is not known.

The TCR beta library used iRepertoire HTBI primers with Arm-PCR amplification of CDR3. TCRdb itself ran the multiplex PCR reads through MiXCR, one entry per CDR3 protein. This table holds almost 350,000 distinct CDR3 sequences, 15% to 20% found once. This clonotype was sampled from a female donor with Graves disease. The chain is built from TRBV28 and TRBJ2-3; a possible D gene is TRBD2 (7 bases). Source: peripheral blood mononuclear cells (PBMCs), taken when the disease was refractory, from a patient treated with antithyroid drugs. CDR3 sequence: CASSLRGASTDTQYF. The CDR3 coding sequence is TGTGCCAGCAGTTTACGGGGGGCAAGTACAGATACGCAGTATTTT.